These 21 T cell receptor beta chains share one sample of origin, sequenced in a study of blood T cell repertoires in COVID-19. Using immunoSEQ multiplex PCR, the repertoire was profiled, and TCRdb retains in-frame clones only, with some absent. Among about 190,000 clones, approximately 86% were seen once, and the ten largest hold approximately 23%. Sequenced sample: PBMCs or T cells enriched from blood (not recorded which). Every receptor here comes from a woman in her thirties or forties in a cohort exposed to, infected with or recovered from COVID-19 (not recorded which).

The chain joins TRBV11-2 to TRBJ1-2; D gene uncertain. The CDR3 covers 13 residues. Germline V gene sequence: CDR1 SGHAT, CDR2 FQNNGV. The V end lost 6 bases, the J end lost 2 bases, and 10 bases lay between the germline ends. CDR3 sequence reads: CASSVGPNYGYTF. The CDR3 nucleotides are TGTGCCAGCAGTGTTGGCCCAAACTATGGCTACACCTTC.

This clone was found once. CDR3 nucleotide sequence: TGTGCCAGCAGCTCCCGGGACAGGGCCTACGAGCAGTACTTC. This gives the protein CASSSRDRAYEQYF. V gene TRBV13 combines with J gene TRBJ2-7; TRBD1 matches 9 bases. The junction had 3 bases not matched to a gene; V was cut back by 4 bases and J by 2 bases. Germline assignment: CDR1 PRHDT and CDR2 FYEKMQ (reference sequence). The CDR3 contains 14 residues.

The V gene is TRBV2, the J gene TRBJ1-2; unclear D gene. Germline CDR1 and CDR2: SNHLY and FYNNEI. Trimming pared 2 bases from V and 3 bases from J, leaving 16 bases between. This CDR3 has 16 amino acids. The CDR3 DNA follows: TGTGCCAGCAGTGAACTTGGCCGTGTATTTGACTATGGCTACACCTTC. Its translation: CASSELGRVFDYGYTF.

The chain links TRBV9 to TRBJ2-3; D unclear. The CDR3 extends over 12 amino acids. CDR1 is SGDLS and CDR2 is YYNGEE in the germline V gene. V was shortened by 3 bases and J by 6 bases, with 8 bases between the two germline ends. The CDR3 loop is CASSANADTQYF. CDR3 nucleotide sequence: TGTGCCAGCAGCGCCAACGCGGATACGCAGTATTTT.

This clone has only one observation. This rearrangement joins TRBV4-1 to TRBJ1-3; TRBD1 matches 9 bases. From germline, CDR1 is MGHRA and CDR2 YSYEKL. The CDR3 is 16 residues long. V lost 3 bases and J lost 2; bases outside the gene matches: 5. CDR3 DNA: TGCGCCAGCAGCCAGGAAAGACAGGGGGCTGGAAACACCATATATTTT. Translated, it gives CASSQERQGAGNTIYF.

The CDR3 DNA sequence: TGTGCCAGCAGTCCTGACTTAGGACTAGCGGGGAGGGAGCAGTACTTC. Protein: CASSPDLGLAGREQYF. V and J are TRBV2 and TRBJ2-7, with 12 bases identical to TRBD2. Germline V CDR1 and CDR2: SNHLY, FYNNEI. CDR3 length: 16 residues. The J segment lost 7 bases and the V segment lost 5 bases, leaving 12 bases of the junction unmatched.

The DNA of the CDR3 is TGTGCCAGCAGCCGAACAGGGGGCAATCAGCCCCAGCATTTT. It codes for CASSRTGGNQPQHF. The chain is built from TRBV6-5 and TRBJ1-5; 7 positions match TRBD1. The V and J ends lost 6 bases and 2 bases, in that order; junction bases with no gene match: 4. Per germline, CDR1 MNHEY and CDR2 SVGAGI. The CDR3 totals 14 residues.

V and J are TRBV19 and TRBJ2-7; no clear D gene. CDR1 is LNHDA and CDR2 is SQIVND in the germline V gene (reference sequence). CDR3 length: 12 amino acids. Trimming left V 2 bases short and J 2 bases short, with 4 bases between. CDR3 nucleotide sequence: TGTGCCAGTAGTATATCTGCCTACGAGCAGTACTTC. Translation gives CASSISAYEQYF.

This clone was recorded only once. The chain combines TRBV21-1 with TRBJ2-3; TRBD1 is the table's D call, not checked against the DNA. TRBV21-1 constitutes a pseudogene. This CDR3 has 17 amino acids. The CDR3, as DNA: TGTGCCAGCAGCAAAGTGCTCCGGGACACCTGCACAGATACGCAGTATTTT. Translating gives CASSKVLRDTCTDTQYF.

This CDR3 is CASSLAWGQKEQETQYF. For the CDR3, the DNA is TGTGCCAGCAGCCTAGCATGGGGACAGAAAGAGCAAGAGACCCAGTACTTC. The rearrangement uses TRBV13 and TRBJ2-5; 7 bases match TRBD1. The V and J ends lost 5 bases and 2 bases, in that order; junction bases with no gene match: 14. Germline loops: CDR1 PRHDT, CDR2 FYEKMQ (reference sequence). This CDR3 is 17 amino acids long. Together with reference TRBV13 and TRBJ2-5, the CDR3 gives the full variable domain: AAGVIQSPRHLIKEKRETATLKCYPIPRHDTVYWYQQGPGQDPQFLISFYEKMQSDKGSIPDRFSAQQFSDYHSELNMSSLELGDSALYFCASSLAWGQKEQETQYFGPGTRLLVL.

The rearrangement links TRBV28 to TRBJ2-3; D not certain. The CDR3 length is 11 residues. The V and J ends lost 4 bases and 5 bases respectively, with 4 bases between them. Germline CDR1 reads MDHEN; CDR2 reads SYDVKM. This chain's CDR3 is CASSSEDTQYF. CDR3 DNA sequence: TGTGCCAGCAGTTCAGAAGATACGCAGTATTTT.

The chain links TRBV27 to TRBJ1-3, with TRBD1 matching over 7 bases. The CDR3 contains 14 residues. V was pared by 5 bases and J by 2 bases, with 3 bases of the junction left unmatched. The germline V gene has CDR1 MNHEY and CDR2 SMNVEV (reference sequence). The CDR3 DNA sequence: TGTGCCAGCAGTCCAGACAGGGCTGGAAACACCATATATTTT. This gives the protein CASSPDRAGNTIYF.

J is TRBJ2-3 and V is TRBV4-1; the D gene is possibly TRBD2 (5 bases). Germline CDR1 and CDR2: MGHRA and YSYEKL. V lost 11 bases and J lost 1, with 16 bases in between. This CDR3 region has 14 residues. The CDR3 here is CASRGLWGTDTQYF. The CDR3 DNA follows: TGCGCCTCTCGAGGGTTGTGGGGCACAGATACGCAGTATTTT.

The genes are TRBV6-5 and TRBJ2-7, with 9 nucleotides matching TRBD2. V shed 6 bases and J 3 bases; nucleotides not matched to a gene: 0. Germline lookup yields CDR1 MNHEY and CDR2 SVGAGI. The CDR3 loop spans 12 amino acids. CDR3 DNA sequence: TGTGCCAGCAGGACTAGCGGCTACGAGCAGTACTTC. Translated: CASRTSGYEQYF.

The V call is TRBV5-4, the J call TRBJ2-3; 10 bases are shared with TRBD2. The CDR3 consists of 15 residues. Germline assignment: CDR1 SGHNT and CDR2 YYREEE (reference sequence). Losses at the gene ends were 4 bases for V and 5 bases for J; bases not matched to a gene: 7. The CDR3 DNA reads as TGTGCCAGCAGCGTCGGGACTAGCGTTGTAGATACGCAGTATTTT. Amino acids: CASSVGTSVVDTQYF.

J is TRBJ1-3 and V is TRBV12-3 or TRBV12-4; D gene uncertain. This CDR3 contains 13 residues. V was trimmed by 6 bases and J by 5 bases, leaving 11 bases between them. The CDR3 here is CASSLGGRNTIYF. The CDR3 DNA reads TGTGCCAGCAGCCTGGGAGGGAGAAACACCATATATTTT.

The chain couples TRBV9 to TRBJ2-7, with D tentatively TRBD2 (6 bases). The CDR3 totals 14 residues. V gave up 0 bases and J gave up 6 bases, with 13 bases separating them. Germline V gene data show CDR1 as SGDLS and CDR2 as YYNGEE. The DNA of the CDR3 is TGTGCCAGCAGCGTAGGGGTGGGGGGTTCCGAGCAGTACTTC. Translating gives CASSVGVGGSEQYF.

The CDR3 nucleotides are TGTGCCAGCAGTACCACTCTGGAGGAGGTGAACACTGAAGCTTTCTTT. Translation gives CASSTTLEEVNTEAFF. The chain carries TRBV2 and TRBJ1-1; no definite D call. The V end was cut by 5 bases, the J end by 0 bases, with 16 bases between. The CDR3 extends over 16 amino acids. Germline lookup yields CDR1 SNHLY and CDR2 FYNNEI.

The chain recombines TRBV7-2 with TRBJ2-3; 9 bases align to TRBD1. This CDR3 contains 15 residues. V shed 4 bases and J 5 bases; nucleotides not matched to a gene: 7. Germline lookup yields CDR1 SGHTA and CDR2 FQGNSA. The CDR3 sequence is CASSYDRGAEDTQYF. CDR3 DNA: TGTGCCAGCAGCTATGACAGGGGGGCTGAAGATACGCAGTATTTT.

J is TRBJ2-5 and V is TRBV18; 8 nucleotides align to TRBD1. Germline assignment: CDR1 KGHSH and CDR2 LQKENI. This CDR3 region has 15 residues. J was trimmed by 3 bases and V by 0 bases; bases with no gene match: 3. The CDR3 nucleotides read TGTGCCAGCTCACCACCGGCAGGGGGCGAAGAGACCCAGTACTTC. It translates to CASSPPAGGEETQYF.

The chain recombines TRBV5-1 with TRBJ2-4; D not resolved. The CDR3 spans 13 residues. The V end was cut by 5 bases, the J end by 0 bases, with 6 bases between. Germline lookup yields CDR1 SGHRS and CDR2 YFSETQ. This CDR3 is CASSGSAKNIQYF. Written as DNA, the CDR3 is TGCGCCAGCAGTGGCTCAGCCAAAAACATTCAGTACTTC.